This note documents a single T cell receptor (beta chain) sequence. This specimen belongs to a study of cytomegalovirus exposure and HLA in healthy donors. PCR primers comprised 60 Vbeta and 13 Jbeta primers. The protocol was immunoSEQ multiplex PCR, while the TCRdb copy is restricted to in-frame clones and leaves out a portion. Of approximately 59,000 clones listed, 65% to 70% were seen once; the top ten hold 15% to 20%. Germline V gene sequence: CDR1 LGHNA, CDR2 YSLEER. The CDR3 totals 16 residues. V was trimmed by 0 bases and J by 0 bases, leaving 9 bases between them. This sequence joins TRBV4-3 and TRBJ2-1; no firm D call. Sequencing used PBMCs. This TCR derives from a man aged 40-55 years in good health and CMV-seropositive. In DNA, the CDR3 is TGCGCCAGCAGCCAAGATGAGTTTAGCTCCTACAATGAGCAGTTCTTC. This encodes CASSQDEFSSYNEQFF.